The present T cell receptor (beta chain) was sequenced within a study of blood T cell repertoires in COVID-19. This clone appeared a few times. V lost 5 bases to trimming and J lost 6 bases, with 11 bases between them. CDR3 length: 13 residues. Authors' processing steps: Counts of nucleated cells, estimated from reference gene primer amplification, were obtained. Here immunoSEQ multiplex PCR was the method, and the copy in TCRdb shows in-frame clones only, minus some. That table supplies the V and J calls and clone size; D and trimming were determined from the DNA. Of roughly 130,000 clones listed, about 88% were seen once; the top ten hold 3.5% to 5.5%. Seattle patient enrollment occurred during active infection, with longitudinal follow-up thereafter.

The TCR comes from a man aged 55-75 years with COVID-19, enrolled during active disease. The sample was peripheral blood. V is TRBV12-3 or TRBV12-4 and J is TRBJ1-5; a possible D gene is TRBD1 (6 bases). The CDR3 DNA follows: TGTGCCAGCAGTACAGGGTTCCTTCAGCCCCAGCATTTT. As protein: CASSTGFLQPQHF.